This T cell receptor (beta chain) originates from a study of T cells in Graves' hyperthyroidism and ophthalmopathy. Study-wide findings and caveats: Appearing also in blood were most of the thyroid clonotypes expanded above 0.001. Model output signaled ophthalmopathy a median around 6.9 months ahead of onset.

From germline, CDR1 is SGHTA and CDR2 FQGNSA. The length of the CDR3 is 15 residues. This clonotype appeared many times. Its target is not known. One end of the junction is discordant with germline, which a read error may explain. Uncontrolled infection, other autoimmune disease, pregnancy and lactation each barred patients from inclusion. 10 ml of fresh peripheral blood supplied the PBMCs. RNA transcripts gave rise to amplified TCR beta CDR3 regions. The TCR CDR3 first-round RT-PCR relied on the HTBI primer set. TCRdb re-analysed the multiplex PCR reads in MiXCR, keeping a single row per CDR3 protein. The top ten clones hold less than 35% of a sample with roughly 700,000 distinct CDR3 sequences, under 45% of them seen once.

The sample comprised blood. The V gene is TRBV7-2, the J gene TRBJ2-2; 9 bases fit TRBD1. The TCR was taken from a woman aged 35 to 49 with Graves' hyperthyroidism. The CDR3 DNA reads as TGTGCCAGCAGCTTTCGACAGGGGGGCACCGGAGAGCTGTTTTTT. Translation: CASSFRQGGTGELFF.